The rows below give T cell receptor beta chains drawn from one sample of a study of Graves' ophthalmopathy and Graves' hyperthyroidism. TCRdb re-analysed the multiplex PCR reads in MiXCR, keeping a single row per CDR3 protein. The data show 600,000 to 700,000 distinct CDR3 sequences, with 35% to 45% seen just once and more than 2.5% held by the top ten. The specimen sequenced was peripheral blood. All receptors derive from an adult man with Graves' ophthalmopathy. Each CDR3 is given with its conserved first and last residue. The D gene is left open where the match is weak. Expanded clones get a size class; other rows say once, few or many, or leave the size out.

TRBJ2-5,.,TRBV7-9,.,TGTGCCAGCAGCTTAGTTGAATTC,CASSLVEF
TRBJ2-5,.,TRBV7-8,many,TGTGCCAGCAGCTTACTTCCACGACTCCTTATTCAAGAGACCCAGTACTTC,CASSLLPRLLIQETQYF
TRBJ2-5,.,TRBV10-3,once,TGTGCCATCAAGGAGGGGCAGCAAGAGACCCAGTACTTC,CAIKEGQQETQYF
TRBJ2-2,TRBD1,TRBV5-1,.,TGCGCCAGCAGCTCGCGTCTGACAGGGCCGAACACCGGGGAGCTGTTTTTT,CASSSRLTGPNTGELFF
TRBJ2-5,.,TRBV25-1,many,TGTGCCAGCAGTGATCTTGATGGGGTCCAAGAGACCCAGTACTTC,CASSDLDGVQETQYF
TRBJ2-2,.,TRBV10-3,many,TGTGCCATCAGGGGGACGGCCGCGAACACCGGGGAGCTGTTTTTT,CAIRGTAANTGELFF
TRBJ1-5,.,TRBV7-2,.,TGTGCCAGCAGCTTATCAGGGTATGGGAATCAGCCCCAGCATTTT,CASSLSGYGNQPQHF
TRBJ1-5,.,TRBV2,.,TGTGCTAACGTGGGCAGCACAGATCAGCCCCAGCATTTT,CANVGSTDQPQHF
TRBJ1-5,.,TRBV10-3,.,TGTGCCATCAGTGCCCACCGCGGAGGCAGGGCGCAGACTAATCAGCCCCAGCATTTT,CAISAHRGGRAQTNQPQHF
TRBJ2-2,.,TRBV5-1,many,TGCGCCAGCAGCCAAGACTTCACCGGGGAGCTGTTTTTT,CASSQDFTGELFF
TRBJ2-6,TRBD1,TRBV7-2,many,TGTGCCAGCACGATGGAGCAGGGGGCGCGGGGGGCCAACGTCCTGACTTTC,CASTMEQGARGANVLTF
TRBJ2-3,.,TRBV7-9,.,TGTGCCAGCAGCTCCCTGTCGTTCCGAGGAATCACAGATACGCAGTATTTT,CASSSLSFRGITDTQYF
TRBJ2-7,TRBD1,TRBV19,.,TGTGCCAGTAGTATCACAGGGGCTGGACCCTACGAGCAGTACTTC,CASSITGAGPYEQYF
TRBJ1-5,TRBD1,TRBV2,many,TGTGCCAGCAGTGGGACAGGGGAGAGTCAGCCCCAGCATTTT,CASSGTGESQPQHF
TRBJ2-7,TRBD1,TRBV2,few,TGTGCCAGCAGACAGACAGGGACCTACTACGAGCAGTACTTC,CASRQTGTYYEQYF
TRBJ1-5,.,TRBV4-2,many,TGTGCCAGCAGCCAAGAGCAAGGGGCTACTCAGCCCCAGCATTTT,CASSQEQGATQPQHF
TRBJ2-7,.,TRBV10-3,once,TGTGCCAGCAGTGAATCTGGGGCGGGCTCCTACGAGCAGTACTTC,CASSESGAGSYEQYF
TRBJ2-5,TRBD2,TRBV10-3,few,TGTGCCAGCGGTGGACTAGCGGGGGACAACCAAGAGACCCAGTACTTC,CASGGLAGDNQETQYF
TRBJ2-7,.,TRBV25-1,many,TGTGCCAGCAGTAACTACTACGAGCAGTACTTC,CASSNYYEQYF
TRBJ1-6,.,TRBV10-3,once,TGTGCCATCGGCCGGGGACACAGCTCCTATAATTCACCCCTCCACTTT,CAIGRGHSSYNSPLHF
TRBJ1-5,TRBD1,TRBV10-3,once,TGTGCCATCAGTGAGCCAGGGGGCGGTCAGCCCCAGCATTTT,CAISEPGGGQPQHF
TRBJ1-3,.,TRBV29-1,.,TGCAGCAGTGAAGGCATCTCTGGAAACACCATATATTTT,CSSEGISGNTIYF
TRBJ1-1,.,TRBV19,many,TGTGCCAGTAGTTCCCCGGGGAGGGGCAACACTGAAGCTTTCTTT,CASSSPGRGNTEAFF
TRBJ2-7,.,TRBV6-6,.,TGTGCCAGCAATCAGGGAAACCCTCTCTACGAGCAGTACTTC,CASNQGNPLYEQYF
TRBJ1-5,.,TRBV19,many,TGTGCCAGTAGAGTGGCGGGGAATCAGCCCCAGCATTTT,CASRVAGNQPQHF
TRBJ2-7,.,TRBV25-1,.,TGTGCCAGCAGTTTCCGGGACTGGAGTAAATCCTACGAGCAGTACTTC,CASSFRDWSKSYEQYF
TRBJ2-6,.,TRBV30,.,TGTGCCTGGATTGGGGCTGGGGCCAACGTCCTGACTTTC,CAWIGAGANVLTF
TRBJ2-5,.,TRBV7-9,.,TGTGCCAGCAGTCTAACCTCGACCGGGACCCAGTACTTC,CASSLTSTGTQYF
TRBJ2-2,.,TRBV7-9,.,TGTGCCAGCAGCCCTAAGCCATTGGCCGTCGGTTATTTCGGGGAGCTGTTTTTT,CASSPKPLAVGYFGELFF
TRBJ1-4,.,TRBV25-1,many,TGTGCCAGCAGTGGGACAGATCAGGGTGAAAAACTGTTTTTT,CASSGTDQGEKLFF
TRBJ1-6,TRBD1,TRBV7-9,many,TGTGCCAGCAGCTTAATCTCTGGGCAGGGGGTATTGTCACCCCTCCACTTT,CASSLISGQGVLSPLHF
TRBJ2-7,.,TRBV9,.,TGTGCCAGCAGTTACGGGGACACCGTATCCTACGAGCAGTACTTC,CASSYGDTVSYEQYF
TRBJ2-7,TRBD2,TRBV7-8,few,TGTGCCAGCAGCGCGGGGACTAGCGGGGGGGCCTACGAGCAGTACTTC,CASSAGTSGGAYEQYF
TRBJ2-7,.,TRBV9,few,TGTGCCAGCAGCGTAGGGGTTAGCGGTCTCTACGAGCAGTACTTC,CASSVGVSGLYEQYF
TRBJ2-7,.,TRBV7-2,.,TGCGCCAGCAGCCAGATGGATGGTTACGAGCAGTACTTC,CASSQMDGYEQYF
TRBJ1-4,.,TRBV29-1,many,TGCAGCGTCAAACACAATGAAGAAAAACTGTTTTTT,CSVKHNEEKLFF
TRBJ2-7,TRBD1,TRBV5-4,.,TGTGCCAGCAGCTTGGCTCCGGGACAGGGGTACTACGAGCAGTACTTC,CASSLAPGQGYYEQYF
TRBJ1-1,TRBD1,TRBV5-1,few,TGCGCCAGCAGCTTCCAGGGGGCCGGGACTGAAGCTTTCTTT,CASSFQGAGTEAFF
TRBJ1-5,.,TRBV19,many,TGTGCCAGCAGCATCCCAGGCCCGAGTCAGCCCCAGCATTTT,CASSIPGPSQPQHF
TRBJ2-5,TRBD2,TRBV20-1,.,TGCAGTGCTGATAGCGGGGGGCAAGAGACCCAGTACTTC,CSADSGGQETQYF
TRBJ1-2,TRBD1,TRBV15,.,TGTGCCACCAGCAGGGGACAGGGCCAGGGGAGAGGCTACACCTTC,CATSRGQGQGRGYTF
TRBJ2-7,TRBD2,TRBV4-1,few,TGCGCCAGCAGCCTATCGGCTAGCGGAACTTCCTACGAGCAGTACTTC,CASSLSASGTSYEQYF
TRBJ2-6,TRBD2,TRBV24-1,.,TGTGCCACCAGTGACCCGGGACTAGCGGGGACTGGGGCCAACGTCCTGACTTTC,CATSDPGLAGTGANVLTF
TRBJ1-1,.,TRBV20-1,few,TGCAGTGCTAGGGACTCCACGGGGTACACTGAAGCTTTCTTT,CSARDSTGYTEAFF
TRBJ1-5,.,TRBV6-5,many,TGTGCCAGCAGTCTATCCCGACAGAATCAGCCCCAGCATTTT,CASSLSRQNQPQHF
TRBJ2-7,.,TRBV2,few,TGTGCCAGCAGTGAAGGAGTTCGGCAGGGACCCTACGAGCAGTACTTC,CASSEGVRQGPYEQYF
TRBJ1-1,TRBD1,TRBV6-1,few,TGTGCCAGCAGTCGGACAGGGGGTTTCGCTTTCTTT,CASSRTGGFAFF
TRBJ1-5,TRBD1,TRBV7-2,many,TGTGCCAGCAGCCGACAGGGGCTGAGCAATCAGCCCCAGCATTTT,CASSRQGLSNQPQHF
TRBJ1-1,.,TRBV20-1,few,TGCAGTGCTAAGTCCGGGAGTAATGAAGCTTTCTTT,CSAKSGSNEAFF
TRBJ2-2,TRBD2,TRBV9,few,TGTGCCAGCAGCGTAGGACTAGCGGGAGCGGACACCGGGGAGCTGTTTTTT,CASSVGLAGADTGELFF
TRBJ1-1,TRBD1,TRBV9,few,TGTGCCAGCAGCCCCGGTACAGGGGGCGACGCTTTCTTT,CASSPGTGGDAFF
TRBJ1-2,.,TRBV2,many,TGTGCCAGCGAGGCCGCTAACTATGGCTACACCTTC,CASEAANYGYTF
TRBJ1-4,.,TRBV2,many,TGTGCCAGCAGTGGGGACGTTTCAACTAATGAAAAACTGTTTTTT,CASSGDVSTNEKLFF
TRBJ2-5,TRBD1,TRBV7-9,many,TGTGCCAGCAGCCTAACGACAGGGGGAGAGACCCAGTACTTC,CASSLTTGGETQYF
TRBJ2-7,TRBD1,TRBV27,.,TGTGCCAGCAGTCCAGGGGGCCGGAACGAGCAGTACTTC,CASSPGGRNEQYF
TRBJ1-1,.,TRBV2,.,TGTGCCAGCAGTTTATCGGAAAGGGGGAACACTGAAGCTTTCTTT,CASSLSERGNTEAFF
TRBJ1-5,.,TRBV12-5,few,TGTGCTAGTGGTTTGGGGACAGATCAGCCCCAGCATTTT,CASGLGTDQPQHF
TRBJ2-7,.,TRBV24-1,many,TGTGCCACCAGTGAACGGGACGGCTACGAGCAGTACTTC,CATSERDGYEQYF
TRBJ1-2,.,TRBV20-1,.,TGCAGTGCTAGAGAGGGAGTGGACTATGGCTACACCTTC,CSAREGVDYGYTF